Listed below are T cell receptor beta chains from one sample, sequenced in a study of OX40 agonist ivuxolimab in advanced cancers. Sequencing used immunoSEQ multiplex PCR; TCRdb keeps in-frame clones, though not all of them. This sample yields some 70,000 clones, of which nearly 90% are seen a single time; approximately 1.3% belongs to the top ten. The material was CD4+ or CD8+ T cells sorted from blood, obtained in a trial of the OX40 agonist ivuxolimab. These receptors all come from an adult with an advanced solid tumor such as melanoma, head and neck, liver or kidney cancer. CDR3s include the opening cysteine and the closing phenylalanine or tryptophan. A D gene is named only where the DNA matches it firmly. Clone size appears in some rows only: once, few, many, or a class for an expanded clone.

TRBV5-1	.	TRBJ2-1	.	TGCGCCAGCAGCCCACTGGCCCCCCAGGTGAATGAGCAGTTCTTC	CASSPLAPQVNEQFF
TRBV6-6	TRBD1	TRBJ2-4	.	TGTGCCAGCACCGAGACAGGGGGTTCCAAAAACATTCAGTACTTC	CASTETGGSKNIQYF
TRBV28	.	TRBJ2-5	.	TGTGCCAGCATCGGACAAGGGCGAGGAGAGACCCAGTACTTC	CASIGQGRGETQYF
TRBV5-1	.	TRBJ2-5	.	TGCGCCAGCAGCTCCAGGGAGTCGGAGACCCAGTACTTC	CASSSRESETQYF
TRBV27	.	TRBJ2-3	.	TGTGCCAGCACCCAGTTTCCCCGACTAACTAGCACAGATACGCAGTATTTT	CASTQFPRLTSTDTQYF
TRBV2	.	TRBJ1-5	.	TGTGCCAGCAGTCCCTGGACGGAGTACAATCAGCCCCAGCATTTT	CASSPWTEYNQPQHF
TRBV21-1	.	TRBJ2-1	.	TGTGCCAGCAGGCGGAGATGTTCTTCGCTAGGGGACAATGAGCAGTTCTTC	CASRRRCSSLGDNEQFF
TRBV18	TRBD2	TRBJ2-1	few	TGTGCCAGCTCGACGGGACTAGCGGGAGGGTCATACAATGAGCAGTTCTTC	CASSTGLAGGSYNEQFF
TRBV7-8	.	TRBJ2-7	few	TGTGCCAGCAGCTTAGCGATGGTAGGAAACGAGCAGTACTTC	CASSLAMVGNEQYF
TRBV7-2	.	TRBJ2-7	once	TGTGCCAGCAGCCGACAATTATACCAGGGGACCTACGAGCAGTACTTC	CASSRQLYQGTYEQYF